This record covers a single T cell receptor beta chain. Its antigen has not been determined. No much larger clonotype is one base removed from it; base qualities were not supplied. Collaborating institutions collected whole blood in K2EDTA tubes following their own protocols. For TCRbeta analysis, collaborators shipped samples in one of three forms: frozen whole blood, isolated PBMCs, or DNA extracted from either of those sample types. CDR1 and CDR2, per the germline V gene (reference sequence), are MNHEY and SMNVEV. V is cut back by 2 bases and J by 6 bases, with 10 bases in the junction unmatched. From cysteine to phenylalanine, the CDR3 is 15 amino acids long. CDR3 DNA is the only sequence kept; it has 45 bases, read in frame from the first base. The data originate from a study of blood T cell repertoires in COVID-19 (TCRdb year 2020). Notes on the research overall: Samples covering the acute and convalescent phases of COVID-19 were provided by collaborators in the United States, Italy and Spain. The material from the prospective study consisted of cDNA or gDNA derived from T cells, B-cell-depleted T cells, or PBMCs. Deeply sampled blood TCRbeta repertoires from subjects exposed to, actively infected with, or recovered from COVID-19 were included in the dataset. The repertoires were made available in a free public database intended to serve as a resource for research on the immune response to SARS-CoV-2. The samples were drawn from two sources: the first 160 participants of the ongoing ImmuneRACE study, and over 1,000 subjects contributed by 6 global collaborators. Sample metadata almost always included a de-identified subject ID, COVID-19 status, age in years and sex. Where available, HLA class I and class II types were taken from metadata supplied by the sample provider and were not determined by assay-based typing. The study at large found these results: The amount of clinical and demographic metadata varied by source and participant and was provided uncurated.

The immunoSEQ Assay, a bias-controlled multiplex PCR, was used to amplify TCRbeta CDR3 regions from genomic DNA. In the original analysis: The number of nucleated cells in each sample was estimated by amplification of reference gene primers within the assay. To quantify the absolute abundance of each unique TCRbeta CDR3 rearrangement, sequence reads were collapsed and filtered. Productive Simpson clonality was computed per sample as the square root of Simpson's diversity index over productive rearrangements. The table comes from immuneACCESS by way of TCRdb, which keeps in-frame sequences with V and J called. Part of the clones is missing from these tables; in studies checked, under half for an unresolved V gene and the rest for unknown reasons. V and J calls and clone size are copied from that table; D and trimming were computed from the DNA. Counted in this sample were 200,000 to 250,000 clones; almost 90% of them appeared once. The top ten hold around 1.5% of the sample.

The sequence links TRBV27 to TRBJ2-7, with TRBD2 identical over 7 junction bases. The sequence came from a man younger than 35 with active or convalescent COVID-19. Sequences were obtained from peripheral blood. At the DNA level, the sequence is TGTGCCAGCAGTTTAGGTGGGAGGGAGTTCGGCGAGCAGTACTTC. The translation is CASSLGGREFGEQYF.